This passage covers 14 T cell receptor beta chains from one sample sequenced in a study of a mutant IDH1 vaccine in newly diagnosed glioma. These TCRs' antigens remain unknown. Sequencing was performed with immunoSEQ multiplex PCR; in TCRdb, only in-frame clones are kept and a portion is missing. This sample yields tens of thousands of clones, of which 75% to 90% are seen a single time; more than 10% belongs to the top ten. Time point described: week 23, last vaccination. In the vaccine, a single dose held 300 ug of the mutant IDH1 20-mer peptide, along with topical imiquimod. The sequenced sample was PBMCs, obtained from a glioma patient whose treatment included an IDH1 peptide vaccine. The receptors stem from a man between 18 and 35 years old with glioma.

V gene TRBV6-5 combines with J gene TRBJ1-2; 7 bases are shared with TRBD1. This CDR3 region has 15 residues. Germline loops: CDR1 MNHEY, CDR2 SVGAGI. V dropped 6 bases and J dropped 1; count of bases not matched to a gene: 8. The CDR3 DNA sequence: TGTGCCAGCAGGATACGAAGGGACAGTAACTATGGCTACACCTTC. It specifies CASRIRRDSNYGYTF.

This clone was counted only a few times. This rearrangement joins TRBV19 to TRBJ1-5; possible D gene TRBD1, 6 bases. This CDR3 is built from 16 residues. The V gene lost 6 bases and the J gene lost 1 base, with 16 bases spanning the gap. The germline CDR1 and CDR2 sequences are LNHDA and SQIVND (reference sequence). The CDR3 DNA reads TGTGCCAGTAGCCATTCCCACAGGGAAAGCAATCAGCCCCAGCATTTT. Translating it yields CASSHSHRESNQPQHF. Looking up the rest from reference TRBV19 and TRBJ1-5 gives the full variable domain: DGGITQSPKYLFRKEGQNVTLSCEQNLNHDAMYWYRQDPGQGLRLIYYSQIVNDFQKGDIAEGYSVSREKKESFPLTVTSAQKNPTAFYLCASSHSHRESNQPQHFGDGTRLSIL.

The chain's CDR3 is CAISEVQPRGGGYTF. The CDR3 region has the DNA TGTGCCATCAGTGAAGTACAGCCTAGGGGGGGTGGCTACACCTTC. The chain couples TRBV10-3 to TRBJ1-2; D might be TRBD1 (6 bases). Trimming pared 3 bases from V and 7 bases from J, leaving 18 bases between. Germline loops: CDR1 ENHRY, CDR2 SYGVKD. The CDR3 extends over 15 amino acids.

The chain employs TRBV6-5 and TRBJ1-4, with D perhaps matching TRBD1 (5 bases). Trimming took 6 bases from V and 10 from J, leaving 15 bases between them. The CDR3 runs to 13 residues. Germline CDR1 and CDR2: MNHEY and SVGAGI. The DNA of the CDR3 is TGTGCCAGCAGGACGACCGGACATGTAAAACTGTTTTTT. Protein product: CASRTTGHVKLFF.

This clone was picked up a small number of times. The chain combines TRBV30 with TRBJ1-3; D possibly corresponds to TRBD1 (5 bases). The CDR3 sequence is 16 residues long. Germline-derived CDR1 and CDR2 are GTSNPN and SVGIG (reference sequence). Deletions cut 1 base from V and 0 bases from J, with 13 bases between. The CDR3: CAWSARGHLSGNTIYF. As DNA, the CDR3 is TGTGCCTGGAGTGCGCGGGGCCATCTCTCTGGAAACACCATATATTTT.

The chain is built from TRBV7-2 and TRBJ2-7; possible D gene TRBD2, 7 bases. Germline V lookup: CDR1 SGHTA, CDR2 FQGNSA. The ends were cut back, 1 base at V and 3 bases at J, with 13 bases in the middle. CDR3 length equals 15 residues. CDR3 coding DNA: TGTGCCAGCAGCTTAGAGGGGGGGCCGGGCTACGAGCAGTACTTC. Protein product: CASSLEGGPGYEQYF.

The V call is TRBV7-8, the J call TRBJ2-7; no clear D gene. Trimming stripped 4 bases from V and 6 bases from J, with 19 bases between. The germline V gene encodes CDR1 SGHVS and CDR2 FQNEAQ. This CDR3 has 15 residues. The CDR3 DNA reads as TGTGCCAGCAGCTACGTCAGGCTCCCTACGGGCGAGCAGTACTTC. It yields the protein CASSYVRLPTGEQYF.

As to this clone: One end of the junction fails to match germline, which may point to a read error. The chain employs TRBV7-2 and TRBJ2-7; 8 bases agree with TRBD2. This CDR3 is built from 11 residues. Looked up from germline, CDR1 is SGHTA and CDR2 is FQGNSA. DNA for the CDR3: TGTGCCAGCGGATCTATAGCGGGATGGCTCTTC. It is translated as CASGSIAGWLF.

The chain uses TRBV19 and TRBJ2-3; TRBD1 matches 9 bases. CDR3 length equals 15 residues. In germline, CDR1 is LNHDA, CDR2 SQIVND (reference sequence). V was clipped by 3 bases and J by 3 bases; unmatched bases: 4. The CDR3 DNA reads TGTGCCAGTAGTATCGACAGGGGGATGACAGATACGCAGTATTTT. It encodes CASSIDRGMTDTQYF.

This chain joins TRBV5-4 and TRBJ2-2; D is possibly TRBD2 (7 bases). The CDR3 has 14 amino acids. The V gene lost 9 bases and the J gene lost 1 base, with 13 bases spanning the gap. From germline, CDR1 is SGHNT and CDR2 YYREEE (reference sequence). Here the CDR3 DNA reads TGTGCCACCGCGGGGGCGCAGAACACCGGGGAGCTGTTTTTT. Translating it yields CATAGAQNTGELFF.

The V call is TRBV27, the J call TRBJ1-5; D is perhaps TRBD1 (6 bases). V lost 6 bases, J lost 0 bases, and 9 bases lay in between. The CDR3 contains 14 residues. The V gene's germline CDR1 is MNHEY and CDR2 SMNVEV (reference sequence). In DNA form, the CDR3 reads TGTGCCAGCAGCGGGACATTTAGCAATCAGCCCCAGCATTTT. It is translated as CASSGTFSNQPQHF.

The chain couples TRBV2 to TRBJ2-7, with D possibly matching TRBD2 (5 bases). Germline CDR1 is SNHLY and CDR2 is FYNNEI. Trimming pared 5 bases from V and 0 bases from J, leaving 14 bases between. The CDR3 is 15 residues long. The CDR3 sequence: CASSSEGALSYEQYF. The CDR3, as DNA: TGTGCCAGCAGTTCCGAGGGTGCCCTCTCCTACGAGCAGTACTTC.

V is TRBV4-3 and J is TRBJ1-1; D is ambiguous. CDR1 and CDR2 (germline): LGHNA, YSLEER. Between the trimmed V and J ends, which lost 1 base and 5 bases, there was a span of 11 bases. The CDR3 length is 14 residues. In DNA form, the CDR3 reads TGCGCCAGCAGCCAAGTAACGGGTTTAACTGAAGCTTTCTTT. Amino acids: CASSQVTGLTEAFF.

This clone came up a few times. The chain joins TRBV7-2 to TRBJ2-3; D ambiguous. The length of the CDR3 is 12 residues. V was cut by 4 bases and J by 6 bases, with 8 bases left in between. Germline lookup yields CDR1 SGHTA and CDR2 FQGNSA. The CDR3 sequence: CASSSYSDTQYF. For the CDR3, the DNA is TGTGCCAGCAGCTCCTACTCGGATACGCAGTATTTT.